Below are 2 T cell receptor beta chains sequenced from a single sample in a study of blood T cell repertoires in COVID-19. TCRdb's table, derived via immunoSEQ multiplex PCR, lists solely in-frame clones and lacks some. The table includes 30,000 to 35,000 clones, about 93% detected once. Sequencing was performed on peripheral blood. These receptors all stem from a human donor in a cohort sampled during active COVID-19.

The CDR3 loop reads CATVSGRPTEQFF. The CDR3 DNA reads as TGTGCCACCGTTAGCGGGAGGCCCACTGAGCAGTTCTTC. The genes are TRBV19 and TRBJ2-1; 10 positions agree with TRBD2. V trimming: 10 bases; J trimming: 9 bases; junction bases outside the gene matches: 9. The germline V gene encodes CDR1 LNHDA and CDR2 SQIVND (reference sequence). The CDR3 is 13 amino acids.

V usage is TRBV3-1 (or the pseudogene TRBV3-2) and J usage is TRBJ1-2, with 8 bases aligning to TRBD1. Looked up from germline, CDR1 is LGHDT and CDR2 is YNNKEL (reference sequence). The CDR3 runs to 15 residues. V trimming: 3 bases; J trimming: 5 bases; junction bases outside the gene matches: 8. The CDR3 is CASSHDRGWGYGYTF. CDR3 DNA: TGTGCCAGCAGCCATGACAGGGGATGGGGATATGGCTACACCTTC.